The clone carrying this T cell receptor beta chain was seen a handful of times. These data belong to a study of blood T cell repertoires in COVID-19. Looking at the study overall: Sites in the United States, Italy and Spain provided acute and convalescent COVID-19 samples.

Deletions cut 4 bases from V and 2 bases from J, with 14 bases between. This CDR3 has 15 residues. CDR1 LGHDT and CDR2 YNNKEL come from the germline V gene (reference sequence). Sequenced by immunoSEQ multiplex PCR; TCRdb stores in-frame clones only, minus some. The table lists 380,000 or so clones, roughly 77% of them singletons. The TCR comes from a human donor with acute or convalescent COVID-19. The donor label of this sample is uncertain. Sample: peripheral blood. The rearrangement links TRBV3-1 (or the pseudogene TRBV3-2) to TRBJ1-2; possible D gene TRBD1, 5 bases. The DNA of the CDR3 is TGTGCCAGCAGCCTTCAGGGAGGAGGAAACTATGGCTACACCTTC. Residues: CASSLQGGGNYGYTF.